This is a list of T cell receptor beta chains from one sample in a study of T cells in Graves' hyperthyroidism and ophthalmopathy. MiXCR, run by TCRdb on the multiplex PCR reads, gives a single entry per CDR3 protein. Of about 530,000 distinct CDR3 sequences in the sample, 17% are singletons; the top ten hold roughly 18%. The material sequenced was blood. These receptors all stem from a woman aged 18-29 years with Graves' ophthalmopathy. Each CDR3 is given with its conserved first and last residue. D genes are given only for firm matches. For some rows the clone size is stated as once, few or many, or as a class when expanded; others skip it.

d_call	j_call	clone_size	v_call	cdr3_nt	cdr3_aa
NA	TRBJ2-7	many	TRBV11-2	TGTGCCAGCAGCTTAGGGGTCTGGGAACGTGAGCAGTACTTC	CASSLGVWEREQYF
NA	TRBJ2-4	many	TRBV20-1	TGCAGTGCTAACCCGGACACTCTAAACATTCAGTACTTC	CSANPDTLNIQYF
NA	TRBJ1-5	NA	TRBV20-1	TGCAGTGCTAGAGATGGGCCGGCTAGCAATCAGCCCCAGCATTTT	CSARDGPASNQPQHF
TRBD1	TRBJ2-4	few	TRBV7-8	TGTGCCAGCAGCTTATGGGACAGATTAGCCAAAAACATTCAGTACTTC	CASSLWDRLAKNIQYF
NA	TRBJ2-7	few	TRBV7-9	TGTGCCAGCAGCAGCCTCGACAGGAGGCCCTACGAGCAGTACTTC	CASSSLDRRPYEQYF
NA	TRBJ2-7	NA	TRBV30	TGTGCCTGGGGTCTGGTGGGTGAGCAGTACTTC	CAWGLVGEQYF
TRBD1	TRBJ2-5	few	TRBV18	TGTGCCAGCTCGCCGACAGGGGGAGGGACCCAGTACTTC	CASSPTGGGTQYF
TRBD2	TRBJ2-7	many	TRBV3-1	TGTGCCAGCAGCCAAGTTCGCGGGAGAGACGGCTCCGAGCAGTACTTC	CASSQVRGRDGSEQYF
NA	TRBJ2-5	NA	TRBV3-1	TGTGCCAGCAGATGGGGGGCCCAAGAGACCCAGTACTTC	CASRWGAQETQYF
TRBD1	TRBJ2-7	many	TRBV20-1	TGCAGTGCTTGGAGAGGGACAGGGGCCTACGAGCAGTACTTC	CSAWRGTGAYEQYF
TRBD1	TRBJ2-3	NA	TRBV6-4	TGTGCCAGCAGCTCTGGACAGGGACGGGATACGCAGTATTTT	CASSSGQGRDTQYF
NA	TRBJ1-5	NA	TRBV6-1	TGTGCCAGCACTCCCCACTGGGGGGCTAGCAATCAGCCCCAGCATTTT	CASTPHWGASNQPQHF
NA	TRBJ1-3	few	TRBV20-1	TGCAGTGCTAGAGGGGGGGGTGGCGGAAACACCATATATTTT	CSARGGGGGNTIYF
NA	TRBJ2-3	many	TRBV18	TGTGCCAGCTCACCACAAAGCGCACGCACAGATACGCAGTATTTT	CASSPQSARTDTQYF
TRBD2	TRBJ2-2	few	TRBV6-5	TGTGCCAGCAGTTACTCGCGGGGGGGGTCGGCCACCGGGGAGCTGTTTTTT	CASSYSRGGSATGELFF
NA	TRBJ1-5	few	TRBV27	TGTGCCAGCAGTTCTTTGGGGGGCAATCAGCCCCAGCATTTT	CASSSLGGNQPQHF
NA	TRBJ2-1	many	TRBV5-1	TGCGCCAGCAGCTTGGGCTTCTCGGGCGATGAGCAGTTCTTC	CASSLGFSGDEQFF
TRBD1	TRBJ2-3	many	TRBV6-2/TRBV6-3	TGTGCCAGCAGGCCCGGACAGGGCAACACAGATACGCAGTATTTT	CASRPGQGNTDTQYF
NA	TRBJ1-2	NA	TRBV6-2/TRBV6-3	TGTGCCAGCAGTTACTCGAGGGGTGGCTCCCACGGCTACACCTTC	CASSYSRGGSHGYTF
NA	TRBJ2-7	many	TRBV11-2	TGTGCCAGCAGCTCTTCCTCAGGGGTCGGGTCCTACGAGCAGTACTTC	CASSSSSGVGSYEQYF
NA	TRBJ1-3	few	TRBV20-1	TGCAGTGCTAGACAGGGTAGAAGAGACACCATATATTTT	CSARQGRRDTIYF
TRBD1	TRBJ1-5	NA	TRBV19	TGTGCCAGTAGTAAAACAGGGGCGAGCAATCAGCCCCAGCATTTT	CASSKTGASNQPQHF
NA	TRBJ1-6	few	TRBV7-8	TGTGCCAGCAGCCCCACGTGGTCGGGGGCCCTCAATTCACCCCTCCACTTT	CASSPTWSGALNSPLHF
NA	TRBJ1-1	few	TRBV7-9	TGTGCCAGCAGCCCCCCACGCCAGGGACTTCGGGACACTGAAGCTTTCTTT	CASSPPRQGLRDTEAFF
NA	TRBJ1-1	many	TRBV7-2	TGTGCCAGCAGCCGGGGGAGTTCGAACACTGAAGCTTTCTTT	CASSRGSSNTEAFF
TRBD2	TRBJ2-3	NA	TRBV5-5	TGTGCCAGCAGCTTGGTGCGGGGGGGCGTTTTCACAGATACGCAGTATTTT	CASSLVRGGVFTDTQYF
NA	TRBJ2-6	NA	TRBV13	TGTGCCAGCAGCCCTCTTGACGGGGCCAACGTCCTGGCTTTC	CASSPLDGANVLAF
TRBD1	TRBJ2-2	few	TRBV6-1	TGTGCCAGCAGTTTCACAGGACAGGGGGCCGGGGAGCTGTTTTTT	CASSFTGQGAGELFF
TRBD1	TRBJ2-1	few	TRBV6-9	TGTGCCAGCAGTTCACTACCGGGACAGGGTATAGGGGAATCTTACAATGAGCAGTTCTTC	CASSSLPGQGIGESYNEQFF
TRBD2	TRBJ2-3	few	TRBV2	TGTGCCAGCACGGAGACTAGCGGGATCACAGATACGCAGTATTTT	CASTETSGITDTQYF
NA	TRBJ2-5	few	TRBV7-7	TGTGCCAGCAGCTTACTACAGCTAGAGACCCAGTACTTC	CASSLLQLETQYF
NA	TRBJ1-1	many	TRBV5-1	TGCGCCAGCAGCTCTGGTCTTAACGGACAGAGTTTCACTGAAGCTTTCTTT	CASSSGLNGQSFTEAFF
TRBD2	TRBJ2-1	many	TRBV7-9	TGTGCCAGCACTTTGGGTAGCGGGAGGCGATCCTACAATGAGCAGTTCTTC	CASTLGSGRRSYNEQFF
NA	TRBJ2-3	many	TRBV12-3/TRBV12-4	TGTGCCAGCAGCCCGAGGCAGGGGAGCACAGATACGCAGTATTTT	CASSPRQGSTDTQYF
TRBD2	TRBJ2-7	many	TRBV6-1	TGTGCCAGCAGTGCCACTAGCGGCCCATCCTACGAGCAGTACTTC	CASSATSGPSYEQYF
NA	TRBJ1-4	NA	TRBV28	NA	CASSLIGWTGGYEQYFGPGEKLFF
NA	TRBJ1-3	many	TRBV13	TGTGCCAGCACCAACTGGGGGACTGGAAACACCATATATTTT	CASTNWGTGNTIYF
TRBD1	TRBJ2-7	NA	TRBV6-2/TRBV6-3	TGTGCCGGAAGACAGGGGCTCCCCTACGAGCAGTACTTC	CAGRQGLPYEQYF
NA	TRBJ2-7	few	TRBV30	TGTGCCTGGAGTGTACTGGGGATCTCCTACGAGCAGTACTTC	CAWSVLGISYEQYF
NA	TRBJ2-1	NA	TRBV11-2	TGTGCCAGCAGCTTAGACCCTAGCCGATACAATGAGCAGTTCTTC	CASSLDPSRYNEQFF
TRBD1	TRBJ2-7	many	TRBV11-2	TGTGCCAGCAGCCACTACCGGGACAGGGCCTACGAGCAGTACTTC	CASSHYRDRAYEQYF
NA	TRBJ2-1	many	TRBV11-3	TGTGCCAGCAGCTACGGACGGGGTGAGCAGTTCTTC	CASSYGRGEQFF
NA	TRBJ2-7	few	TRBV20-1	TGCAGTGCTAGAGGCACAGGGAGCTACGAGCAGTACTTC	CSARGTGSYEQYF
NA	TRBJ1-4	many	TRBV20-1	TGCAGTGCTAGATCTGGGAATGAAAAACTGTTTTTT	CSARSGNEKLFF
NA	TRBJ2-7	many	TRBV18	TGTGCCAGCTCACCTCGGTCTGCAGGCCGCGGGGACGAGCAGTACTTC	CASSPRSAGRGDEQYF
NA	TRBJ2-1	NA	TRBV14	TGTGCCAGCAGCCAGAGACCCGGGACACTCTCCTACAATGAGCAGTTCTTC	CASSQRPGTLSYNEQFF
NA	TRBJ1-1	NA	TRBV7-9	TGTGCCAGCCGCCCCCCTGGGCGGGGTATCACTGAAGCTTTCTTT	CASRPPGRGITEAFF
NA	TRBJ2-1	many	TRBV11-3	TGTGCCAGCAGCCCTGGACAGGGAGGGTTCAATGAGCAGTTCTTC	CASSPGQGGFNEQFF
NA	TRBJ2-7	few	TRBV28	TGTGCCAGCAGTCCCTCTGATAGCGGATCCTACGAGCAGTACTTC	CASSPSDSGSYEQYF
NA	TRBJ2-5	many	TRBV9	TGTGCCAGCAGCCCAGATGGGGGCGACCAAGAGACCCAGTACTTC	CASSPDGGDQETQYF
NA	TRBJ2-3	many	TRBV5-6	TGTGCCAGCAGAAGGGACTCCCGGTCGGATACGCAGTATTTT	CASRRDSRSDTQYF
NA	TRBJ1-5	NA	TRBV11-2	TGTGCCAGCAGCTTGGGACAATTTAGCAATCAGCCCCAGCATTTT	CASSLGQFSNQPQHF
NA	TRBJ2-7	NA	TRBV24-1	TGTGCCACCATGGCAGACAGTAGCTACGAGCAGTACTTC	CATMADSSYEQYF
TRBD1	TRBJ1-2	few	TRBV6-1	TGTGCCAGCAGTGAGGTGGTGGGGACAGGGAAGGGCTACACCTTC	CASSEVVGTGKGYTF
NA	TRBJ2-1	many	TRBV20-1	TGCAGTGCTAGAGAGGCTCGGGGCGTCTCCTACAATGAGCAGTTCTTC	CSAREARGVSYNEQFF
NA	TRBJ2-7	few	TRBV30	TGTGCCTGGAGTCGACAGTTCTACGAGCAGTACTTC	CAWSRQFYEQYF
TRBD1	TRBJ1-6	NA	TRBV30	TGTGCCTGGAGTCGGGGACAGCCTGACGTCTATAATTCACCCCTCCACTTT	CAWSRGQPDVYNSPLHF